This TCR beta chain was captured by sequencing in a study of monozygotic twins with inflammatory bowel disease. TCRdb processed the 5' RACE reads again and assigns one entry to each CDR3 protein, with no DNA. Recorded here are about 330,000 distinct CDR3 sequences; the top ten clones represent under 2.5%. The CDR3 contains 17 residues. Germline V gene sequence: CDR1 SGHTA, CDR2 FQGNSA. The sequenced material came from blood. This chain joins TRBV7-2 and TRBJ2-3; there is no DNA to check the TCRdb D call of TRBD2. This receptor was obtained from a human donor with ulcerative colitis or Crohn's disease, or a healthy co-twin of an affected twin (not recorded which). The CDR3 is CASSLRSGWTSTDTQYF.